The present T cell receptor beta chain was sequenced within a study of blood T cell repertoires in COVID-19. Overall study: Samples taken during acute and convalescent COVID-19 were collected in the United States, Italy and Spain.

In Seattle, patients joined the study during active infection and were tracked longitudinally. TCRdb's copy holds only in-frame clones and misses some; the assay was immunoSEQ multiplex PCR. The sample holds about 150,000 clones, roughly 83% seen once. Trimming took off 0 bases at V and 2 bases at J, with 7 bases between the two ends. Germline V gives CDR1 GTSNPN, CDR2 SVGIG (reference sequence). The CDR3 covers 13 residues. The sample consisted of peripheral blood. V is TRBV30 and J is TRBJ1-2; D not resolved. The clonotype originates from a woman aged 60-70 years with COVID-19, enrolled during active disease. This CDR3 is CAWSVRQNYGYTF. In DNA form, the CDR3 reads TGTGCCTGGAGTGTACGTCAGAACTATGGCTACACCTTC.